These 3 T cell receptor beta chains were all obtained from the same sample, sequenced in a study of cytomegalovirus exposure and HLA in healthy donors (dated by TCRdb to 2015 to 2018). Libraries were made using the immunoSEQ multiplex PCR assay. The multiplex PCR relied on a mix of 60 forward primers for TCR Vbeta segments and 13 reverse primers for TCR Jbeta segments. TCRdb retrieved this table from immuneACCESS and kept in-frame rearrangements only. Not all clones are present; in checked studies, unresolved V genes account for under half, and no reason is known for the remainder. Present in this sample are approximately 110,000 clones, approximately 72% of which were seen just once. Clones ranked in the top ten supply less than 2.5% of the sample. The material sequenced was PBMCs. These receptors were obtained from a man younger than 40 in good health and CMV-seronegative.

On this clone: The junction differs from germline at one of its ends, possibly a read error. CDR3 sequence: CASSQGRGWTPLNF. CDR3 coding DNA: TGCGCCAGCAGCCAAGGGAGGGGTTGGACACCCCTCAACTTT. This chain joins TRBV4-1 and TRBJ1-6, with TRBD1 as a possible D gene (5 bases). Germline CDR1 MGHRA, CDR2 YSYEKL. This CDR3 has 14 residues.

CDR3 region: CASSASAGSNYGYTF. CDR3 nucleotide sequence: TGTGCCAGCAGTGCCTCCGCAGGGTCTAACTATGGCTACACCTTC. V gene TRBV6-1 combines with J gene TRBJ1-2; maybe TRBD1 (5 bases). Looked up from germline, CDR1 is MNHNS and CDR2 is SASEGT. The V gene lost 4 bases and the J gene lost 0 bases, with 12 bases spanning the gap. The CDR3 is made up of 15 amino acids.

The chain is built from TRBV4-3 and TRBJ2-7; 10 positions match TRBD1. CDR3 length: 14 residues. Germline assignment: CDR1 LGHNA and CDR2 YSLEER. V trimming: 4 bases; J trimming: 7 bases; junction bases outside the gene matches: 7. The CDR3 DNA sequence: TGCGCCAGCAGCCCCGGGACAGGGGTACGGGAGCAGTACTTC. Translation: CASSPGTGVREQYF.